A single sample gave rise to the 2 T cell receptor beta chains below, sequenced in a study of shared clonotypes between healthy human individuals (dated by TCRdb to between 2020 and 2021). The library relied on the immunoSEQ multiplex PCR assay. In TCRdb, the immuneACCESS table is reduced to in-frame sequences with V and J assigned. These tables do not hold every clone; where another copy was compared, an unresolved V gene accounts for under half, and the others remain unexplained. This sample comprises approximately 1.9 million clones, about 93% of them detected only once. The ten biggest clones cover less than 2% of the sample. CD8 naive samples consisted of CD45RO-negative cells that were positively selected for CCR7, yielding a CD45RA+CCR7+ population without TemRA cells. Input material: naive CD8+ T cells from PBMCs. In light of the paper, this sample's cell subset or site label describes: CD45RA+CCR7+. The receptors stem from a man younger than 35 in good health. Some clones in this sample may be carry-over from other donors' samples.

The chain carries TRBV6-5 and TRBJ1-1, with TRBD1 as a possible D gene (6 bases). CDR1 MNHEY and CDR2 SVGAGI come from the germline V gene. The CDR3 spans 14 residues. The V end lost 5 bases, the J end lost 1 base, and 11 bases lay between the germline ends. The CDR3 bases are TGTGCCAGCAGTGCCCTACAGGGGAACACTGAAGCTTTCTTT. Translated: CASSALQGNTEAFF.

The chain links TRBV29-1 to TRBJ1-1; unclear D gene. Trimming left V 7 bases short and J 0 bases short, with 15 bases between. The CDR3 totals 14 residues. Per germline, CDR1 SQVTM and CDR2 ANQGSEA. The CDR3 sequence is CSAIPGRVNTEAFF. The CDR3 nucleotides are TGCAGCGCAATCCCCGGGAGAGTGAACACTGAAGCTTTCTTT.